These T cell receptor beta chains were read from a single sample in a study of T-cell reconstitution after alpha-beta-depleted transplantation in children. Each CDR3 protein gets one entry after TCRdb re-called the PCR reads with MiXCR. This table holds around 200,000 distinct CDR3 sequences, 8% to 9.5% found once. The sample here was PBMCs from the stem cell graft donor, taken from the stem cell graft. These TCRs come from a human donor who donated a stem cell graft to a child with acute lymphoblastic leukemia. Both conserved end residues are part of each CDR3.

>TRBV10-3|TRBJ1-6
CAISAGISYNSPLHF
>TRBV12-3/TRBV12-4|TRBJ2-1
CASSPSGGPYNEQFF
>TRBV20-1|TRBJ1-5
CSARDRGRFGNQPQHF
>TRBV29-1|TRBJ2-7
CSVVGRTYEQYF
>TRBV10-2|TRBJ1-4
CASSRAGTKEEKLFF
>TRBV7-8|TRBJ2-2
CASFTPGGGRTGELFF
>TRBV6-5|TRBJ1-2
CASSYIGQDYGYTF
>TRBV7-2|TRBJ1-1
CASSFSPGSTKIMNTEAFF
>TRBV6-5|TRBJ1-2
CASSHGSNGYTF
>TRBV6-2/TRBV6-3|TRBJ1-5
CASLDRGMDYQPQHF
>TRBV3-1|TRBJ2-7
CASSPWTGTHNEQYF
>TRBV12-3/TRBV12-4|TRBJ1-1
CASSLMAQGPEAFF
>TRBV10-3|TRBJ2-1
CAISINQGGYEQFF